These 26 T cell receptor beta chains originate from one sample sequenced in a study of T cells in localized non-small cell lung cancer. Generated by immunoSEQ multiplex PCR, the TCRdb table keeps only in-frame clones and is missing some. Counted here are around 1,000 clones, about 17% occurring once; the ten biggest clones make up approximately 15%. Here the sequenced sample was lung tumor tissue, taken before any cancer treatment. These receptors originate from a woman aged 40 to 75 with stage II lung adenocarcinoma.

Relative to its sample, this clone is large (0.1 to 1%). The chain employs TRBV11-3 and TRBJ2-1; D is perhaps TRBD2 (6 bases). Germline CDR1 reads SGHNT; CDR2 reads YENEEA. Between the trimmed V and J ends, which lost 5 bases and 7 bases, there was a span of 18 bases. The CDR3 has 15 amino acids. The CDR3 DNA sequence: TGTGCCAGCAGCGCTAGCGTTTCCTTGGGGAATGAGCAGTTCTTC. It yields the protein CASSASVSLGNEQFF.

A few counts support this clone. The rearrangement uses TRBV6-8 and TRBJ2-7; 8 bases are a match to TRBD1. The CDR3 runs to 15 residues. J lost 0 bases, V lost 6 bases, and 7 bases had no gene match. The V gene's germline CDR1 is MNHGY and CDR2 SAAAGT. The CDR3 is CASSRGQGNSYEQYF. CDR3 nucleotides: TGTGCCAGCAGCCGTGGACAGGGCAACTCCTACGAGCAGTACTTC.

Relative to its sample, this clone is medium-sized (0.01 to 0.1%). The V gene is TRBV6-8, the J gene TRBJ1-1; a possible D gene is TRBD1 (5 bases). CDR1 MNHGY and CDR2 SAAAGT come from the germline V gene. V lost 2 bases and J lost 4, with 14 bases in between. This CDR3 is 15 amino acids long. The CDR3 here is CASSYGRVGATEAFF. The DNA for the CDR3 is TGTGCCAGCAGTTACGGCAGGGTAGGGGCCACTGAAGCTTTCTTT.

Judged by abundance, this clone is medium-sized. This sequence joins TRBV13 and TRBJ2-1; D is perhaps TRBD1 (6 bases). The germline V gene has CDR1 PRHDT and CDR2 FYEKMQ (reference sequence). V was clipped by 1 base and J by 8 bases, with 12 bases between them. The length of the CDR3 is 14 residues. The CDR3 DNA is TGTGCCAGCAGCTTAGTAGGGGGTAGAGATGAGCAGTTCTTC. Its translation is CASSLVGGRDEQFF.

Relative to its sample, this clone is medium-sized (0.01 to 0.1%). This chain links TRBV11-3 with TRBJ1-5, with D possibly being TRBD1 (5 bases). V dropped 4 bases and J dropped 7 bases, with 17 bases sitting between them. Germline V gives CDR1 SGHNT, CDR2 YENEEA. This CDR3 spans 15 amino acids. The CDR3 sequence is CASSSGALMRQPQHF. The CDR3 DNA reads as TGTGCCAGCAGCTCCGGGGCCCTTATGCGGCAGCCCCAGCATTTT.

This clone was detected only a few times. CDR3 sequence: CASSYMTGSVAFF. Written as DNA, the CDR3 is TGTGCCAGCAGTTACATGACAGGGTCGGTAGCTTTCTTT. V usage is TRBV6-8 and J usage is TRBJ1-1, with TRBD1 identical over 7 bases. This CDR3 contains 13 residues. Germline CDR1 reads MNHGY; CDR2 reads SAAAGT. The ends lost 2 bases at V and 10 bases at J; junction bases unmatched: 7.

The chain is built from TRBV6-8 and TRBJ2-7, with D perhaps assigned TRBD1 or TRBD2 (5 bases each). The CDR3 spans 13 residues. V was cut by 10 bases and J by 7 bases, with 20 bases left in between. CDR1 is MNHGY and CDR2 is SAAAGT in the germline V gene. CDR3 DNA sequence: TGTGCCATCTCGGGACGAGAGTCTGAGGAGCAGTACTTC. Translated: CAISGRESEEQYF.

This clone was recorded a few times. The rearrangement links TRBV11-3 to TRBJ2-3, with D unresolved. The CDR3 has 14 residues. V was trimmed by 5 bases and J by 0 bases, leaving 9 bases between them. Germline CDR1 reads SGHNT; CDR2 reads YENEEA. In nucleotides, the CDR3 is TGTGCCAGCAGCCCTGCCTCTAGCACAGATACGCAGTATTTT. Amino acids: CASSPASSTDTQYF.

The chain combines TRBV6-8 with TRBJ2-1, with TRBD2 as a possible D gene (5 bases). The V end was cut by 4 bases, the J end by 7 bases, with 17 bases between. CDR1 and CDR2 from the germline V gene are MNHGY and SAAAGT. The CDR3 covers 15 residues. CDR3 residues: CASSSPGSGLNEQFF. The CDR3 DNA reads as TGTGCCAGCAGTTCTCCGGGGTCAGGCCTGAATGAGCAGTTCTTC.

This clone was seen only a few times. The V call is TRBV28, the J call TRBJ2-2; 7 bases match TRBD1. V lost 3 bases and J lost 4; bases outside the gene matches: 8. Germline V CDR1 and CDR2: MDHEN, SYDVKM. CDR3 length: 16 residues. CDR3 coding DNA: TGTGCCAGCAGTTTTCCTCTGTACAGGGGCACCGGGGAGCTGTTTTTT. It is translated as CASSFPLYRGTGELFF.

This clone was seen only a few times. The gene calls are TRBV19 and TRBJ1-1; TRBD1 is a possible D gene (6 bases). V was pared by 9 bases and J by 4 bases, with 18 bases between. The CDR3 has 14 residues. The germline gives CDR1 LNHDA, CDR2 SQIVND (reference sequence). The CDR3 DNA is TGTGCCAGCCGAACAAACGGGGGGCTCACTGAAGCTTTCTTT. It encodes CASRTNGGLTEAFF.

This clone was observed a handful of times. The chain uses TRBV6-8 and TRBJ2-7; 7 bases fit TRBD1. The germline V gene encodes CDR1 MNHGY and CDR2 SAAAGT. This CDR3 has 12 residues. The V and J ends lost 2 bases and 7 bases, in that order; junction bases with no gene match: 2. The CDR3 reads CASSYGDREQYF. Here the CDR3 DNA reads TGTGCCAGCAGTTACGGGGACAGAGAGCAGTACTTC.

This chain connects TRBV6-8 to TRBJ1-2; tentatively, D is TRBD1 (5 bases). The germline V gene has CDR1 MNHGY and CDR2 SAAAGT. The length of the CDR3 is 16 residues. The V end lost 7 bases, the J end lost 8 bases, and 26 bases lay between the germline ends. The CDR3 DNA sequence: TGTGCCAGCACCGTCTTAGGGGCAGGTAACGCGGAAGGCTACACCTTC. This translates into CASTVLGAGNAEGYTF.

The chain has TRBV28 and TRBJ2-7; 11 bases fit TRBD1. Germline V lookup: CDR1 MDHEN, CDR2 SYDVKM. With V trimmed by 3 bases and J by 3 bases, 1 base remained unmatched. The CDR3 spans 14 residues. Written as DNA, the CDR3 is TGTGCCAGCAGTTTGGGACAGGGGGGCTACGAGCAGTACTTC. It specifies CASSLGQGGYEQYF. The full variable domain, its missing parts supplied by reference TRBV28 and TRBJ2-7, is DVKVTQSSRYLVKRTGEKVFLECVQDMDHENMFWYRQDPGLGLRLIYFSYDVKMKEKGDIPEGYSVSREKKERFSLILESASTNQTSMYLCASSLGQGGYEQYFGPGTRLTVT.

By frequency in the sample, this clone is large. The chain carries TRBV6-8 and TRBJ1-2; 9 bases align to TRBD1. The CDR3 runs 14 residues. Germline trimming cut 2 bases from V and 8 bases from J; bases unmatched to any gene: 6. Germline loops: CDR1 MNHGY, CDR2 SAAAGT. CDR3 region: CASSYAGTGYGYTF. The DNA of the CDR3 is TGTGCCAGCAGTTACGCCGGGACAGGGTACGGCTACACCTTC.

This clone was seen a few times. The CDR3 DNA sequence: TGTGCCAGCAGCTTGGGCAGTAGGGGGCTGGACGAGCAGTACTTC. Translation gives CASSLGSRGLDEQYF. The genes are TRBV11-3 and TRBJ2-7; 7 bases are a match to TRBD1. The CDR3 length is 15 residues. Germline-derived CDR1 and CDR2 are SGHNT and YENEEA. J lost 5 bases, V lost 3 bases, and 10 bases had no gene match.

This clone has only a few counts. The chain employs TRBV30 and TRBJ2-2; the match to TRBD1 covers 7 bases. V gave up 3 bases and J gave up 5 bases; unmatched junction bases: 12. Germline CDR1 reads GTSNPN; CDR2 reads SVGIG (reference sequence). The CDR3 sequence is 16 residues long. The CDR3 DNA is TGTGCCTGGAGGGGACAGTCGGGGCCGACGACCGGGGAGCTGTTTTTT. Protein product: CAWRGQSGPTTGELFF.

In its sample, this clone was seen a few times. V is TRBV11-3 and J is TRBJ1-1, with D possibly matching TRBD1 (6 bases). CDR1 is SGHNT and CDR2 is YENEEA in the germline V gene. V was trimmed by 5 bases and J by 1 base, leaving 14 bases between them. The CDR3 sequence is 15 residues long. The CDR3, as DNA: TGTGCCAGCAGCACGACACGACAGGCGAACACTGAAGCTTTCTTT. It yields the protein CASSTTRQANTEAFF.

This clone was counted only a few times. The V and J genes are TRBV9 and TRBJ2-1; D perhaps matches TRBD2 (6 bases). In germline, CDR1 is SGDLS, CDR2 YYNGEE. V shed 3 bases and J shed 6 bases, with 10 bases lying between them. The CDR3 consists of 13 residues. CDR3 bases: TGTGCCAGCAGCGGACTAGAGGGCAATGAGCAGTTCTTC. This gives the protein CASSGLEGNEQFF.

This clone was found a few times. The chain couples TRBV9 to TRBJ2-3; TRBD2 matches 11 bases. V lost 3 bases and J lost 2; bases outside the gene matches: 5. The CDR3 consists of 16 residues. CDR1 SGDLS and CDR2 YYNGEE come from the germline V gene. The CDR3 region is CASSGGTSGLTDTQYF. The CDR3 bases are TGTGCCAGCAGCGGAGGGACTAGCGGACTCACAGATACGCAGTATTTT.

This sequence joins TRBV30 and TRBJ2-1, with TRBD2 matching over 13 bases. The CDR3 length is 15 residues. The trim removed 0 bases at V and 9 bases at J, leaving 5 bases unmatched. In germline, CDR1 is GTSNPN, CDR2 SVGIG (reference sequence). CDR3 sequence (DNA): TGTGCCTGGAGTGTACTAGCGGGGGGGCGGAGTGAGCAGTTCTTC. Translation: CAWSVLAGGRSEQFF.

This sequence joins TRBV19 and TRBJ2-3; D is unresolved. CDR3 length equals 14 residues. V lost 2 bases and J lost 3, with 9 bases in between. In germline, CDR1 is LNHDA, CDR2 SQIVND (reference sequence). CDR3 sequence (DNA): TGTGCCAGTAGTATACTGGGGTGGACAGATACGCAGTATTTT. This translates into CASSILGWTDTQYF.

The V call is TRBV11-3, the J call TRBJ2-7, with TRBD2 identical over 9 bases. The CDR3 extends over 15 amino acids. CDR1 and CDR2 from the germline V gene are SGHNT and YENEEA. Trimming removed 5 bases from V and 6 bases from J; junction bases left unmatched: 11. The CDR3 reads CASSALTVAGVEQYF. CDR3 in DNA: TGTGCCAGCAGCGCCTTGACTGTAGCGGGAGTCGAGCAGTACTTC. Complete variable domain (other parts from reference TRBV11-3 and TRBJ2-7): EAGVVQSPRYKIIEKKQPVAFWCNPISGHNTLYWYLQNLGQGPELLIRYENEEAVDDSQLPKDRFSAERLKGVDSTLKIQPAELGDSAVYLCASSALTVAGVEQYFGPGTRLTVT.

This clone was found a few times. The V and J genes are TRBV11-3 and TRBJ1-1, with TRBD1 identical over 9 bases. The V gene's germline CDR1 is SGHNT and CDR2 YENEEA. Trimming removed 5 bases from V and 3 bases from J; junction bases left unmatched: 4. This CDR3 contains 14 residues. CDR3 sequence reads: CASSLGQGYTEAFF. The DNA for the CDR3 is TGTGCCAGCAGCCTGGGACAGGGATACACTGAAGCTTTCTTT.

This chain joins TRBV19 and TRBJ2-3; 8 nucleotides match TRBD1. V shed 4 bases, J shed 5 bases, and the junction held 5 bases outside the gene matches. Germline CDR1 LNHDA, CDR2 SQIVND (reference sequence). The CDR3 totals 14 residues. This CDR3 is CASSTGQGRDTQYF. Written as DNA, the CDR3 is TGTGCCAGTAGTACCGGACAGGGAAGAGATACGCAGTATTTT.

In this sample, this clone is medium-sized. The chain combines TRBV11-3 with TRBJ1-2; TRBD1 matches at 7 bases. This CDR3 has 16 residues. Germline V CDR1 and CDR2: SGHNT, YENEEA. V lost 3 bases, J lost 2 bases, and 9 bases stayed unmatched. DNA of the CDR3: TGTGCCAGCAGCTTGGGAGGGGGCGCTGGGAACTATGGCTACACCTTC. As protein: CASSLGGGAGNYGYTF.